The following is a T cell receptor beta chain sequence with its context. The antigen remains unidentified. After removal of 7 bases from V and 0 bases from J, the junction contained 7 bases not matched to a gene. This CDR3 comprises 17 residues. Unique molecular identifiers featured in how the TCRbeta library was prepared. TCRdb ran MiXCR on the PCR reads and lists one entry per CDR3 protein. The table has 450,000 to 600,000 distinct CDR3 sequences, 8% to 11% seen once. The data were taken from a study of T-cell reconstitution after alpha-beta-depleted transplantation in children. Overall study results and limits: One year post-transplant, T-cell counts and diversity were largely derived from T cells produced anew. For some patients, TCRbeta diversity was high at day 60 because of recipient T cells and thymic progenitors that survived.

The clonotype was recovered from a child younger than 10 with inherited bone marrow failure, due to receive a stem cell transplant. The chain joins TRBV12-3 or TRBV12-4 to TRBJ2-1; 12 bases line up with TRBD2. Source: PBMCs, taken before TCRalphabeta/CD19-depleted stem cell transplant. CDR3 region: CASKTSGRTSSYNEQFF. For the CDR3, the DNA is TGTGCCAGCAAAACTAGCGGGAGGACTAGCTCCTACAATGAGCAGTTCTTC.